This TCR beta chain was recorded in a study of blood T cell repertoires in COVID-19. Study details: Acute-phase and convalescent COVID-19 samples originated in the United States, Italy and Spain. Sources were T cells, B-cell-depleted T cells, or PBMCs; the material itself was cDNA or gDNA.

TCRdb's table, derived via immunoSEQ multiplex PCR, lists solely in-frame clones and lacks some. The sample records fewer than 250,000 clones, roughly 82% being singletons. This receptor was taken from a woman in her sixties or seventies with acute or convalescent COVID-19. Sample: peripheral blood.

CDR3 coding DNA: TGCGCCGTACAATCGGGAGGGGCGCAAAACGAGCAGTACTTC. It specifies CAVQSGGAQNEQYF. This chain uses TRBV10-2 with TRBJ2-7, with 8 bases that match TRBD2. The junction had 14 bases not matched to a gene; V was cut back by 11 bases and J by 5 bases. The CDR3 consists of 14 residues. The germline CDR1 and CDR2 sequences are WSHSY and SAAADI.